The 12 T cell receptor beta chains below were found in one sample sequenced in a study of beta chain features in type 1 diabetes. No antigen has been assigned to these receptors. Study-level results: Type 1 diabetes patients showed a moderate but significant shortening of TCRB CDR3s in all four CD4+ subsets.

Expressed TCRB transcripts got sequenced, as all isolated RNA was reverse transcribed. The repertoire was sequenced with immunoSEQ multiplex PCR; TCRdb's copy has only in-frame clones and lacks some. The table shows 550,000 to 850,000 clones, with roughly an eighth occurring only once. Sequencing input: naive CD4+ T cells from blood. These receptors came from a man between 18 and 29 years old with type 1 diabetes.

The table lists this clone with a few counts. V is TRBV7-2 and J is TRBJ1-2, with D perhaps matching TRBD1 (6 bases). CDR1 is SGHTA, CDR2 FQGNSA, per germline. The CDR3 sequence is 14 residues long. Trimming cost V 5 bases and J 5 bases, with 15 bases left between them. DNA of the CDR3: TGTGCCAGCAGCCTCTATGGGGGCGCTTATGGCTACACCTTC. Translating gives CASSLYGGAYGYTF.

A few counts support this clone. The gene calls are TRBV5-1 and TRBJ1-2; unclear D gene. Trimming took 0 bases from V and 0 from J, leaving 6 bases between them. The CDR3 totals 14 residues. Per germline, CDR1 SGHRS and CDR2 YFSETQ. CDR3 residues: CASSLEWANYGYTF. DNA of the CDR3: TGCGCCAGCAGCTTGGAATGGGCTAACTATGGCTACACCTTC.

This clone has a handful of counts. The rearrangement joins TRBV29-1 to TRBJ2-7; TRBD1 is a possible D gene (6 bases). CDR1 is SQVTM, CDR2 ANQGSEA, per germline. The CDR3 runs 15 residues. The V end was cut by 2 bases, the J end by 3 bases, with 17 bases between. The CDR3 spells CSVESSGGVGYEQYF. CDR3 nucleotide sequence: TGCAGCGTTGAATCATCTGGGGGCGTAGGCTACGAGCAGTACTTC.

The rearrangement uses TRBV27 and TRBJ2-3, with D perhaps assigned TRBD1 or TRBD2 (5 bases each). The CDR3 has 13 amino acids. Germline CDR1 and CDR2: MNHEY and SMNVEV (reference sequence). V lost 5 bases, J lost 5 bases, and 11 bases lay in between. As DNA, the CDR3 is TGTGCCAGCAGTGACCGGGACGTAGATACGCAGTATTTT. The encoded protein is CASSDRDVDTQYF.

This clone came up a few times. The chain uses TRBV30 and TRBJ1-5, with 9 bases matching TRBD1. Germline lookup yields CDR1 GTSNPN and CDR2 SVGIG (reference sequence). The V gene end was trimmed by 6 bases and the J gene end by 8 bases; junction bases not matched to a gene: 11. The CDR3 consists of 14 residues. The CDR3 DNA follows: TGTGCCTGCGCACCGGGACAGGGAAGAAAGCCCCAGCATTTT. Protein sequence: CACAPGQGRKPQHF.

This clone came up a few times. This sequence joins TRBV6-1 and TRBJ1-1; D ambiguous. Trimming removed 7 bases at V and 4 bases at J, with 13 bases between. Germline CDR1 MNHNS, CDR2 SASEGT. The CDR3 spans 13 residues. The CDR3 spells CASNPEKSTEAFF. In DNA, the CDR3 is TGTGCCAGCAATCCCGAAAAGAGCACTGAAGCTTTCTTT.

In this sample, this clone turned up a few times. J is TRBJ1-6 and V is TRBV27; D is ambiguous. Trimming took off 2 bases at V and 10 bases at J, with 9 bases between the two ends. Germline lookup yields CDR1 MNHEY and CDR2 SMNVEV (reference sequence). The CDR3 totals 13 residues. In DNA form, the CDR3 reads TGTGCCAGCAGTTTACAGGTTTTCTCACCCCTCCACTTT. It codes for CASSLQVFSPLHF.

This clone was seen only a few times. This sequence joins TRBV7-3 and TRBJ2-7, with 13 bases lining up with TRBD2. CDR1 is SGHTA and CDR2 is FQGTGA in the germline V gene. Unmatched junction bases numbered 7, after V lost 6 bases and J lost 5 bases. CDR3 length: 15 residues. CDR3 amino acids: CASSPGLAGLDEQYF. For the CDR3, the DNA is TGTGCCAGCAGTCCGGGACTAGCGGGGTTGGACGAGCAGTACTTC.

The J gene is TRBJ2-7, the V gene TRBV29-1; 11 bases map to TRBD1. Per the germline V gene, CDR1 is SQVTM and CDR2 is ANQGSEA. J was trimmed by 4 bases and V by 4 bases; bases with no gene match: 6. This CDR3 spans 14 amino acids. The CDR3 DNA sequence: TGCAGCGTTGTACGGGACAGGGGGATATACGAGCAGTACTTC. Translation: CSVVRDRGIYEQYF.

The J gene is TRBJ1-1, the V gene TRBV7-9, with D uncertain. The CDR3 is 15 residues long. The V gene's germline CDR1 is SEHNR and CDR2 FQNEAQ (reference sequence). The V gene lost 3 bases and the J gene lost 3 bases, with 14 bases spanning the gap. CDR3 residues: CASSFSSAIHTEAFF. The CDR3 DNA sequence: TGTGCCAGCAGCTTTTCCAGTGCTATTCACACTGAAGCTTTCTTT.

The rearrangement links TRBV28 to TRBJ1-6; TRBD1 agrees at 10 bases. The CDR3 contains 15 residues. Trimming cost V 5 bases and J 9 bases; bases outside gene matches: 7. Per the germline V gene, CDR1 is MDHEN and CDR2 is SYDVKM. CDR3: CASSPPGQGFSPLHF. The DNA for the CDR3 is TGTGCCAGCAGTCCCCCGGGACAGGGGTTTTCACCCCTCCACTTT.

The chain links TRBV4-1 to TRBJ2-1; 8 bases line up with TRBD2. From germline, CDR1 is MGHRA and CDR2 YSYEKL. There are 17 residues in the CDR3. The trim removed 1 base at V and 0 bases at J, leaving 5 bases unmatched. The CDR3 DNA reads as TGCGCCAGCAGCCAAGCTGCGGGGGGAATCTCCTACAATGAGCAGTTCTTC. Residues: CASSQAAGGISYNEQFF.